This T cell receptor (beta chain) was captured in a study of cytomegalovirus exposure and HLA in healthy donors listed by TCRdb under 2017. Turning to the overall study: An earlier analysis of 587 of the donors reported approximately 300 Gb of sequence data and roughly 120 million unique TCR beta sequences obtained from approximately 180 million T cells. An early release covering 500 to 750 HLA-typed donors comprised approximately 300 gigabases of sequencing data and tens of millions of unique TCR sequences. Among the roughly 400 genotyped donors, about 83% belonged to the genetic ancestry cluster associated with self-reported Caucasian donors. The aim of the study was to test whether cataloging public T cell receptors could identify signatures of past pathogen exposure. Using immunosequencing, the study profiled T cell repertoires from 666 subjects and related those repertoires to cytomegalovirus serostatus. A separate validation cohort of roughly 120 different subjects was used in addition to the roughly 700-subject first cohort. High-throughput TCR immunosequencing, statistical association of individual TCRs with disease status, and machine learning were combined to predict cytomegalovirus infection status. In a later analysis, previously published TCR beta repertoires from 550 to 700 donors were re-analyzed and high-resolution HLA genotyping was added so that TCR occurrence patterns could be studied. Rather than drawing on any new phenotypic data, the later analysis identified candidate immune exposures from TCR beta sequences and the way those sequences occurred across donors. In an earlier analysis of roughly 600 of the donors, high-throughput TCR beta sequencing was used to judge whether each TCR beta V gene segment behaved as functional or pseudogenic. Alongside the repertoire data, information on donor age, sex, ethnicity and CMV serostatus was compiled. A later genetic analysis took genome-wide SNP genotypes for about 55% of the 666 donors and used that subset as a discovery cohort. Every repertoire in the discovery cohort had been generated on one and the same sequencing platform. HLA typing included class I and class II loci at four-digit resolution. Typing coverage varied by locus: 629-630 donors for A, B, C, DRB1 and DQB1; approximately 500 for DQA1; over 600 for DPA1; more than 450 for DPB1. A handful of DR-DQ haplotypes were handled as single units for association and clustering because linkage in the cohort was strong. Across around 400 genotyped donors of the cohort, an average of 235,054 unique TCR beta nucleotide sequences per donor were sequenced, and around 19% of those sequences were non-productive.

As to this clone: Its antigen is unknown. Within one base of it there is no much larger clone, and no base qualities were kept.

Summary of the overall study and its limitations: Some IMGT-functional V segments, including TRBV6-2 and TRBV6-3, could not be told apart with the 87-base-pair reads, so those segments were excluded. In both the original and validation cohorts, the classifier was reported to diagnose cytomegalovirus status with high specificity and sensitivity. In a later analysis, several top co-occurrence clusters were reported to appear linked to parvovirus B19, influenza, CMV and Epstein-Barr virus. In a later analysis, HLA-associated TCR beta chains showed more clonal expansion and lower generation probabilities than non-associated chains that were equally common. In a later analysis, about 17,000 TCR beta sequences were associated with specific HLA alleles at a false discovery rate of 0.05. V-gene and J-gene trimming of TCR beta chains was associated with a missense DCLRE1C variant in a later genetic analysis, and the association was replicated in an independent cohort. Presence/absence analyses assumed roughly uniform sequencing depth across donors, an assumption that may not hold. About 17 rarely observed V segments, including chromosome 9 orphons, were excluded from the earlier analysis of approximately 600 of the donors because counts were too low. Most TCR sequences were seen in very few donors, while some public TCRs were found in many individuals. According to a later analysis, TCR association rates differed among HLA loci, with DRB1 alleles showing the most associated TCRs and HLA-C alleles showing the fewest. Because HLA typing was missing for some donors at each locus, association tests included only the typed subset. The cohort was sequenced for TCR beta chains only, and without alpha or paired-chain data the features that could be detected were limited. An earlier analysis of approximately 540 of the donors showed that most TCR beta V segments appeared in productive rearrangements either about 87% or about 30% of the time, which broadly matched IMGT annotations. Correlated functional status among segregating V segments might be attributable to linkage disequilibrium, but an unknown experimental factor could not be ruled out. The study gave a list of about 170 TCR beta chains associated with cytomegalovirus. A further reported finding was that TCR beta sequences accurately predicted the HLA-A and HLA-B alleles for most subjects in the first cohort. For the cohort, immune exposure information was limited to CMV serostatus. According to the authors, the approach could potentially be generalized to other disease states and immunological phenotypes. Most CMV-associated TCR beta chains appeared to be HLA-restricted in a later analysis, and the HLA associations seemed to be driven largely by CMV exposure. When HLA alleles, especially DR and DQ, strongly co-occurred, attributing TCR associations to individual alleles was difficult. A group of highly shared sequence variants was considered likely to be a technical artifact of the sequencing pipeline. In a later genetic analysis, fewer N-insertions in productive TCRs were reported among donors in an Asian-associated ancestry cluster than the roughly 640-donor mean. A few of the identified cytomegalovirus-associated TCR beta chains were confirmed in vitro to be specific for cytomegalovirus antigens.

From a lookup of the germline V gene (reference sequence), CDR1 and CDR2 are GTSNPN and SVGIG. At the junction V is shortened by 6 bases and J by 9 bases, with 21 bases in between. The CDR3 has 14 amino acids, counting the end cysteine and phenylalanine. Only the CDR3 DNA stays, 42 bases, in frame from base 1. In total, around 600 healthy bone marrow donors made up the cohort. All cohort members were sampled while nominally healthy, although unrecorded immune exposures were likely present. The donor tested CMV seronegative, placing the donor among the roughly 350 seronegative members of the cohort. Each donor provided a peripheral blood sample, and peripheral blood mononuclear cells were used for TCR beta sequencing. The Qiagen DNeasy Blood Extraction Kit was used to extract genomic DNA from the blood cell samples. The library was made by the immunoSEQ multiplex PCR assay. For the multiplex PCR, a mixture combining 60 forward primers for TCR Vbeta segments and 13 reverse primers for TCR Jbeta segments was used. Amplification of the CDR3 region of rearranged TCR beta genes was performed with a multiplex PCR assay on genomic DNA. The Illumina HiSeq System was used to sequence the amplified TCR beta libraries as 87-base-pair reads. Per the authors' processing: Across the 670 or so repertoires, a later analysis counted some 80 million unique TCR beta chains, some 11 million of which were shared by at least two donors. A nearest-neighbor algorithm error-corrected the raw reads and collapsed the reads into unique sequences, merging closely related sequences to remove PCR and sequencing errors. To assign V, D and J gene segments, CDR3 sequences were aligned to IMGT reference sequences. For a sequence to be retained, a match of at least six nucleotides to both a V gene segment and a J gene segment was required. Rearrangements were classified as productive when the CDR3 lacked stop codons and remained in frame with V and J, and all other rearrangements were classified as non-productive. Following IMGT convention, CDR3 was defined as the stretch from the second conserved V-encoded cysteine up to the conserved J-encoded phenylalanine. The earlier analysis of roughly 590 of the donors excluded sequences that lacked an unambiguous match to a single V gene segment. In an earlier analysis of 587 of the donors, a V segment was called functional when productive rearrangements were above 56.7%, and segregating when the standard deviation between donors exceeded 5%. A statistical classification framework was developed to diagnose cytomegalovirus status using the catalog of TCR beta chain sequences. In a later analysis, V and J genes were assigned by comparing TCR nucleotide sequences against IMGT/GENE-DB human TR gene sequences. The TCRdist pipeline was used in a later analysis to assign CDR3 sequences and most-parsimonious VDJ recombination scenarios. In a later analysis, every TCR beta chain was defined by the combination of its CDR3 amino acid sequence and its V-gene family, and reads without a unique V-gene family were dropped. As a way to deal with suspected cross-contamination and a sequencing artifact, a later analysis dropped approximately 570 nucleotide sequences that were highly shared and had low generation probability. In a later analysis, a clonal expansion index was calculated for each public chain from normalized within-repertoire ranks of inferred template counts. Generation probabilities in a later analysis came from a VDJ recombination model fitted to out-of-frame rearrangements, and those results were checked against IGoR. In a later analysis, hypergeometric tests were used to score TCR-TCR, TCR-HLA and TCR-CMV co-occurrence, with a repertoire-size bias correction applied to TCR pairs. A later analysis estimated false discovery rates by permuting HLA or CMV assignments 20 times. In a later analysis, co-occurring TCRs were grouped using DBSCAN, and TCRdist sequence similarity was added for clustering within HLA-allele-positive subsets. Repertoires with fewer than 30,000 or more than 120,000 public chains were left out of co-occurrence clustering, as were roughly five repertoires with anomalous nucleotide sharing. TCRdb's version of the immuneACCESS table is confined to in-frame rearrangements and falls short of the full clone set. An unresolved V gene accounts for under half of the shortfall where checked; the remainder is of unknown origin. D and trimming were read from the DNA, whereas the V and J calls and clone size are those reported in that table. For this sample there are about 140,000 clones; under 90% appear just once. The ten largest make up under 5% of the sample.

This chain joins TRBV30 to TRBJ1-5; possibly the D gene is TRBD1, per 5 matching bases. The clonotype comes from a man aged 40-49 years in good health and CMV-seronegative. Sample: PBMCs. The CDR3 is CACDRGSGVGPQHF. In nucleotides, the sequence is TGTGCCTGTGATAGGGGCTCTGGAGTCGGGCCCCAGCATTTT.